The present TCR beta chain was sequenced within a study of T cells expressing NK-cell markers. Whole-study context: Investigators obtained TCR beta repertoires from sorted CD3+CD56+NKG2C+, CD3+CD56+NKG2C- and CD3+CD56-NKG2C+ T cells.

TCRdb reprocessed the 5' RACE reads; each CDR3 protein has one entry and no DNA is given. The specimen's table records 400,000 to 550,000 distinct CDR3 sequences. The CDR3 has 14 residues. Germline V CDR1 and CDR2: MGHRA, YSYEKL. Study results and limitations: There were several donors in whom these clonotypes also led the CD3+CD56-NKG2C+ fraction. Evidence did not settle whether expanded NKG2C+ T cell clones targeted HCMV. The dominant NKG2C+ clonotypes represented roughly 1.0-7.5% of CD8+ T cells in six donors.

Notes on this clonotype: Its cognate antigen is unknown.

V and J are TRBV4-1 and TRBJ2-3. Sequenced material: blood T cells: a sorted CD56 or NKG2C T cell subset, CD4+ or CD8+ T cells, or bulk PBMC T cells (not recorded which). The receptor was isolated from a woman between 18 and 70 years old in good health. CDR3 region: CASSPQPMTDTQYF.